This T cell receptor beta chain was profiled in a study of T cells in Graves' hyperthyroidism and ophthalmopathy. Study observations and caveats: Onset of ophthalmopathy came a median about 6.5 months after the model predicted it.

Per the germline V gene, CDR1 is SEHNR and CDR2 is FQNEAQ (reference sequence). The CDR3 has 15 residues. The J segment lost 5 bases and the V segment lost 4 bases, leaving 10 bases of the junction unmatched. Details on this clonotype: Its antigen is not identified.

RNA transcripts provided the source from which TCR beta CDR3 regions were amplified. Carried out on the TCR CDR3, a first-round RT-PCR used the HTBI primer set. A single record per CDR3 protein comes from TCRdb applying MiXCR to the multiplex PCR reads. The repertoire includes approximately 560,000 distinct CDR3 sequences, roughly 46% of them detected once, and nearly 8.5% sits in the top ten. The sample consisted of peripheral blood or thyroid tissue (not recorded which). This sequence joins TRBV7-9 and TRBJ2-5; 7 bases fit TRBD2. The origin of this receptor is a young woman with Graves' hyperthyroidism. CDR3 nucleotide sequence: TGTGCCAGCAGCTCCTCCCCTTGGGGAGGGGAGACCCAGTACTTC. Its translation: CASSSSPWGGETQYF.